The rows below give T cell receptor beta chains drawn from one sample of a study of shared clonotypes between healthy human individuals. Profiling relied on immunoSEQ multiplex PCR, and the TCRdb table lists in-frame clones only, not all of them. The sample includes around 1.5 million clones, around 98% of them seen just once. The specimen was naive CD4+ T cells sorted from blood. These receptors originate from a man in his thirties or forties in good health. The CDR3 runs from the conserved cysteine through the conserved F or W. Each record gives: V gene, J gene, clone size, D gene, CDR3 DNA, CDR3 protein. D genes are given only for firm matches. Clone size, where shown, is once, few, many, or a class for clones that have expanded.

V gene: TRBV6-6; J gene: TRBJ2-2; clone size: once; D gene: TRBD2; CDR3 DNA: TGTGCCAGCAGACCACTAGCGGCGTCCACCGGGGAGCTGTTTTTT; CDR3 protein: CASRPLAASTGELFF
V gene: TRBV2; J gene: TRBJ1-2; clone size: NA; D gene: TRBD1; CDR3 DNA: TGTGCCAGCAGTAGGACAGGAGTAGCTAACTATGGCTACACCTTC; CDR3 protein: CASSRTGVANYGYTF
V gene: TRBV5-4; J gene: TRBJ2-2; clone size: NA; D gene: TRBD2; CDR3 DNA: TGTGCCAGCAGCTCTGGAGCGGGAGGCGCGAACACCGGGGAGCTGTTTTTT; CDR3 protein: CASSSGAGGANTGELFF
V gene: TRBV27; J gene: TRBJ1-1; clone size: NA; D gene: NA; CDR3 DNA: TGTGCCAGCAGGCTCAGACAGGTCCTGAACACTGAAGCTTTCTTT; CDR3 protein: CASRLRQVLNTEAFF
V gene: TRBV4-1; J gene: TRBJ2-5; clone size: NA; D gene: TRBD2; CDR3 DNA: TGCGCCAGCAGCCAAGATAGGAGCGCTAGCGGGAGTCTATTAGAGACCCAGTACTTC; CDR3 protein: CASSQDRSASGSLLETQYF
V gene: TRBV9; J gene: TRBJ2-1; clone size: once; D gene: NA; CDR3 DNA: TGTGCCAGCAGCGTAGTAGGTGACTCCTACAATGAGCAGTTCTTC; CDR3 protein: CASSVVGDSYNEQFF
V gene: TRBV7-9; J gene: TRBJ2-7; clone size: NA; D gene: NA; CDR3 DNA: TGTGCCAGCAGCCCACGACAAGTCCTTGAGGAGCAGTACTTC; CDR3 protein: CASSPRQVLEEQYF
V gene: TRBV15; J gene: TRBJ1-5; clone size: NA; D gene: NA; CDR3 DNA: TGTGCCACCAGCAGAGGGTTGGCTAGCAATCAGCCCCAGCATTTT; CDR3 protein: CATSRGLASNQPQHF
V gene: TRBV6-6; J gene: TRBJ1-2; clone size: NA; D gene: TRBD1; CDR3 DNA: TGTGCCAGCACCGCCCCGGGACAGAGAAACTATGGCTACACCTTC; CDR3 protein: CASTAPGQRNYGYTF
V gene: TRBV2; J gene: TRBJ1-1; clone size: NA; D gene: NA; CDR3 DNA: TGTGCCAGCAGTGAAGCACGTAGATTCGGGATGAACACTGAAGCTTTCTTT; CDR3 protein: CASSEARRFGMNTEAFF
V gene: TRBV4-3; J gene: TRBJ2-1; clone size: NA; D gene: TRBD2; CDR3 DNA: TGCGCCAGCAGCCAAGTAGTGGGACTAGCGGGAGGGCCCGACGGGGAGTTCTTC; CDR3 protein: CASSQVVGLAGGPDGEFF
V gene: TRBV15; J gene: TRBJ2-7; clone size: NA; D gene: NA; CDR3 DNA: TGTGCCACCAGCAGAGATTGGCAAGAGCAGTACTTC; CDR3 protein: CATSRDWQEQYF
V gene: TRBV5-4; J gene: TRBJ1-1; clone size: once; D gene: TRBD1; CDR3 DNA: TGTGCCAGCAGCTCGAGGATGCAGGGGGCGCGAGGGACGAACACTGAAGCTTTCTTT; CDR3 protein: CASSSRMQGARGTNTEAFF
V gene: TRBV7-2; J gene: TRBJ2-5; clone size: NA; D gene: NA; CDR3 DNA: TGTGCCAGCAGCTCCCAATGGGGCAGCGAGACCCAGTACTTC; CDR3 protein: CASSSQWGSETQYF
V gene: TRBV11-2; J gene: TRBJ2-1; clone size: NA; D gene: TRBD1; CDR3 DNA: TGTGCCAGCAGGGGGTGGGGACAGACTTACAATGAGCAGTTCTTC; CDR3 protein: CASRGWGQTYNEQFF
V gene: TRBV5-4; J gene: TRBJ2-1; clone size: NA; D gene: NA; CDR3 DNA: TGTGCCAGCAGCCGGGACCGATACAATGAGCAGTTCTTC; CDR3 protein: CASSRDRYNEQFF
V gene: TRBV5-4; J gene: TRBJ2-7; clone size: NA; D gene: NA; CDR3 DNA: TGTGCCAGCAGCTTGGCGGGGACGAGGGACGGAAGCGAGCAGTACTTC; CDR3 protein: CASSLAGTRDGSEQYF
V gene: TRBV11-2; J gene: TRBJ1-2; clone size: NA; D gene: NA; CDR3 DNA: TGTGCCAGCAGCTTATTTGGGTCTAGGGGATCCTATGGCTACACCTTC; CDR3 protein: CASSLFGSRGSYGYTF
V gene: TRBV15; J gene: TRBJ1-2; clone size: once; D gene: NA; CDR3 DNA: TGTGCCACCAGCAGAGATAAGTGGCAGGTGTATGGCTACACCTTC; CDR3 protein: CATSRDKWQVYGYTF
V gene: TRBV5-1; J gene: TRBJ2-2; clone size: NA; D gene: NA; CDR3 DNA: TGCGCCAGCAGCTACCGCTCCGGGACAAACACCGGGGAGCTGTTTTTT; CDR3 protein: CASSYRSGTNTGELFF
V gene: TRBV6-6; J gene: TRBJ1-4; clone size: NA; D gene: NA; CDR3 DNA: TGTGCCAGCAGCCCCCCAGGGGCAGGTGAAAAACTGTTTTTT; CDR3 protein: CASSPPGAGEKLFF
V gene: TRBV19; J gene: TRBJ1-3; clone size: NA; D gene: NA; CDR3 DNA: TGTGCCAGTAGTATCTCTAGCACAGGGCCTGGAAACACCATATATTTT; CDR3 protein: CASSISSTGPGNTIYF
V gene: TRBV5-6; J gene: TRBJ2-1; clone size: NA; D gene: TRBD1; CDR3 DNA: TGTGCCAGCATCCTAAGACAGGGGCAGTTCTTC; CDR3 protein: CASILRQGQFF
V gene: TRBV6-5; J gene: TRBJ1-1; clone size: NA; D gene: TRBD1; CDR3 DNA: TGTGCCAGCAGACGGACAGGGGGCGACACTGAAGCTTTCTTT; CDR3 protein: CASRRTGGDTEAFF
V gene: TRBV5-6; J gene: TRBJ1-2; clone size: NA; D gene: NA; CDR3 DNA: TGTGCCAGCAGCTTGACTGGGAATGGAGTTTATGGCTACACCTTC; CDR3 protein: CASSLTGNGVYGYTF
V gene: TRBV2; J gene: TRBJ1-1; clone size: NA; D gene: NA; CDR3 DNA: TGTGCCGAGCAAAGGGACACAGGCACTGAAGCTTTCTTT; CDR3 protein: CAEQRDTGTEAFF
V gene: TRBV10-3; J gene: TRBJ2-3; clone size: NA; D gene: TRBD1; CDR3 DNA: TGTGCCATCAGTATGGACAGGGGGTTTAAAGATACGCAGTATTTT; CDR3 protein: CAISMDRGFKDTQYF
V gene: TRBV5-8; J gene: TRBJ2-2; clone size: NA; D gene: TRBD2; CDR3 DNA: TGTGCCAGCAGCTCTCTAGCGGGAGGGACCACCGGGGAGCTGTTTTTT; CDR3 protein: CASSSLAGGTTGELFF
V gene: TRBV9; J gene: TRBJ1-1; clone size: NA; D gene: TRBD1; CDR3 DNA: TGTGCCAGCAGCCCCCTGGACAGGGCGACTGAAGCTTTCTTT; CDR3 protein: CASSPLDRATEAFF
V gene: TRBV5-1; J gene: TRBJ2-2; clone size: NA; D gene: NA; CDR3 DNA: TGCGCCAGCAGCTTGACAGGGTACACCGGGGAGCTGTTTTTT; CDR3 protein: CASSLTGYTGELFF
V gene: TRBV5-8; J gene: TRBJ1-2; clone size: NA; D gene: NA; CDR3 DNA: TGTGCCAGCAGCGGGGGCGCAGGCTACACCTTC; CDR3 protein: CASSGGAGYTF
V gene: TRBV5-5; J gene: TRBJ2-7; clone size: NA; D gene: NA; CDR3 DNA: TGTGCCAGTGGGAAGACCCCCTGGGAGCAGTACTTC; CDR3 protein: CASGKTPWEQYF
V gene: TRBV5-4; J gene: TRBJ2-5; clone size: NA; D gene: NA; CDR3 DNA: TGTGCCAGCAGCCCAGGGGTCCCCGGAGGAGAAGAGACCCAGTACTTC; CDR3 protein: CASSPGVPGGEETQYF
V gene: TRBV10-3; J gene: TRBJ1-4; clone size: once; D gene: NA; CDR3 DNA: TGTGCCATCAGTGAGTCGACGGGGAAGGGTGAAAAACTGTTTTTT; CDR3 protein: CAISESTGKGEKLFF
V gene: TRBV5-1; J gene: TRBJ1-5; clone size: NA; D gene: NA; CDR3 DNA: TGCGCCAGCAGCTTGGGGGGAGATCAGCCCCAGCATTTT; CDR3 protein: CASSLGGDQPQHF
V gene: TRBV5-1; J gene: TRBJ2-6; clone size: NA; D gene: TRBD1; CDR3 DNA: TGCGCCACAAGTCGCCCGGGACAGGGGGCTACTGGGGCCAACGTCCTGACTTTC; CDR3 protein: CATSRPGQGATGANVLTF
V gene: TRBV15; J gene: TRBJ2-1; clone size: NA; D gene: NA; CDR3 DNA: TGTGCCACCAGCAGATCAGGGTACGTAAATGAGCAGTTCTTC; CDR3 protein: CATSRSGYVNEQFF
V gene: TRBV11-2; J gene: TRBJ2-1; clone size: NA; D gene: TRBD2; CDR3 DNA: TGTGCCAGCAGCTCACTAGCGGGGCTCAATGAGCAGTTCTTC; CDR3 protein: CASSSLAGLNEQFF
V gene: TRBV14; J gene: TRBJ2-7; clone size: NA; D gene: TRBD1; CDR3 DNA: TGTGCCAGCAGCCCCCACCTGACAGGGCCTTACTACGAGCAGTACTTC; CDR3 protein: CASSPHLTGPYYEQYF
V gene: TRBV7-9; J gene: TRBJ2-3; clone size: NA; D gene: TRBD1; CDR3 DNA: TGTGCCAGCAGCCCTAAAGGACAGGGACTCACAGATACGCAGTATTTT; CDR3 protein: CASSPKGQGLTDTQYF
V gene: TRBV7-2; J gene: TRBJ1-5; clone size: NA; D gene: NA; CDR3 DNA: TGTGCCAGCACCCTCAGGGGCGATCAGCCCCAGCATTTT; CDR3 protein: CASTLRGDQPQHF
V gene: TRBV7-6; J gene: TRBJ1-2; clone size: NA; D gene: TRBD1; CDR3 DNA: TGTGCCAGCAGCTTAGGGAAAGTAGGACAGGCAGGCTACACCTTC; CDR3 protein: CASSLGKVGQAGYTF
V gene: TRBV27; J gene: TRBJ1-1; clone size: NA; D gene: NA; CDR3 DNA: TGTGCCAGCGGTTATTCTGAAGCTTTCTTT; CDR3 protein: CASGYSEAFF
V gene: TRBV9; J gene: TRBJ2-7; clone size: NA; D gene: NA; CDR3 DNA: TGTGCCAGCAGCGTAGGAGGTCATGGACTAACTACCGAGCAGTACTTC; CDR3 protein: CASSVGGHGLTTEQYF
V gene: TRBV7-2; J gene: TRBJ2-3; clone size: NA; D gene: TRBD2; CDR3 DNA: TGTGCCAGCAGCTCTCGTAGCGGGAGCTTCACAGATACGCAGTATTTT; CDR3 protein: CASSSRSGSFTDTQYF
V gene: TRBV5-6; J gene: TRBJ2-7; clone size: NA; D gene: NA; CDR3 DNA: TGTGCCAGCAGCCCCCAGGAGCAGGGTCAGTACGAGCAGTACTTC; CDR3 protein: CASSPQEQGQYEQYF
V gene: TRBV18; J gene: TRBJ1-4; clone size: NA; D gene: NA; CDR3 DNA: TGTGCCAGCTCACCACCCCCGGGGGTAACTAATGAAAAACTGTTTTTT; CDR3 protein: CASSPPPGVTNEKLFF
V gene: TRBV5-1; J gene: TRBJ2-1; clone size: NA; D gene: TRBD2; CDR3 DNA: TGCGCCAGCAGCTCCTTGTCGGGGACTAGCGGGCGTCGAGTTTACAATGAGCAGTTCTTC; CDR3 protein: CASSSLSGTSGRRVYNEQFF